These 24 T cell receptor beta chains share one sample of origin, sequenced in a study of T cells in Graves' hyperthyroidism and ophthalmopathy. Amplified TCR beta CDR3 regions derived from RNA transcripts. TCR CDR3 underwent first-round RT-PCR with the HTBI primer set. TCRdb re-derived calls from the multiplex PCR reads in MiXCR, one entry per CDR3 protein. The table lists roughly 290,000 distinct CDR3 sequences, about 18% of them singletons. The sequenced sample consisted of blood. The receptors stem from a woman aged 55-69 years with Graves' ophthalmopathy.

This clonotype has more than one count but fewer than ten. The J gene is TRBJ1-1, the V gene TRBV5-1; D gene uncertain. CDR3 length: 14 amino acids. Between the trimmed V and J ends, which lost 6 bases and 1 base, there was a span of 13 bases. From germline, CDR1 is SGHRS and CDR2 YFSETQ. The CDR3 loop is CASTRSNPNTEAFF. The CDR3 DNA reads as TGCGCCAGCACGCGATCCAACCCGAACACTGAAGCTTTCTTT.

This sequence joins TRBV4-2 and TRBJ2-5; tentatively, D is TRBD1 (5 bases). This CDR3 comprises 15 residues. Germline V CDR1 and CDR2: LGHNA, YNFKEQ. V was cut by 6 bases and J by 2 bases, with 16 bases left in between. CDR3 DNA: TGTGCCAGCAGTCGAAAGCAGGACAAACAAGAGACCCAGTACTTC. It translates to CASSRKQDKQETQYF.

V is TRBV20-1 and J is TRBJ1-4; 8 nucleotides align to TRBD1. This CDR3 has 13 residues. V lost 4 bases and J lost 7; bases outside the gene matches: 5. Germline CDR1 and CDR2: DFQATT and SNEGSKA (reference sequence). The chain's CDR3 is CSAIRTGSEKLFF. CDR3 DNA: TGCAGTGCTATTAGGACAGGGAGTGAAAAACTGTTTTTT.

CDR3 amino acids: CASSQDSAYNQPQHF. In nucleotides, the CDR3 is TGCGCCAGCAGCCAAGATTCAGCTTACAATCAGCCCCAGCATTTT. The chain combines TRBV4-3 with TRBJ1-5; D is uncertain. The CDR3 extends over 15 amino acids. Deletions cut 0 bases from V and 3 bases from J, with 9 bases between. The germline V gene encodes CDR1 LGHNA and CDR2 YSLEER.

This sequence joins TRBV27 and TRBJ2-2; 7 bases line up with TRBD2. V lost 3 bases and J lost 1; bases outside the gene matches: 5. The CDR3 totals 16 residues. Germline V CDR1 and CDR2: MNHEY, SMNVEV (reference sequence). CDR3 loop: CASSFLASGNTGELFF. CDR3 in DNA: TGTGCCAGCAGTTTTTTGGCTAGCGGGAACACCGGGGAGCTGTTTTTT.

A word on this clonotype: Given a much more abundant clone one base away, this may be a read error. The rearrangement joins TRBV29-1 to TRBJ2-7; TRBD2 matches at 7 bases. Per germline, CDR1 SQVTM and CDR2 ANQGSEA. V lost 8 bases to trimming and J lost 4 bases; unmatched junction nucleotides: 11. This CDR3 region has 13 residues. The CDR3 is CSIGWEGPYEQYF. In DNA, the CDR3 is TGCAGCATTGGGTGGGAGGGACCTTACGAGCAGTACTTC.

As to this clonotype: With a much larger clone just one base away, this may be a read error. The chain joins TRBV11-2 to TRBJ2-7; no definite D call. The germline V gene encodes CDR1 SGHAT and CDR2 FQNNGV. CDR3 size: 14 residues. The CDR3 is CASSFRYSTDDQYF. CDR3 bases: TGTGCCAGCAGCTTTCGTTACTCCACGGACGATCAGTACTTC.

The V call is TRBV5-1, the J call TRBJ2-7; no definite D call. Looked up from germline, CDR1 is SGHRS and CDR2 is YFSETQ. V was shortened by 2 bases and J by 5 bases, with 11 bases between the two germline ends. The CDR3 length is 13 residues. CDR3 amino acids: CASSFSGRDEQYF. CDR3 in DNA: TGCGCCAGCAGCTTTTCTGGTCGGGACGAGCAGTACTTC.

The chain employs TRBV20-1 and TRBJ1-5, with a possible D match to TRBD1 (5 bases). Trimming pared 3 bases from V and 4 bases from J, leaving 16 bases between. Germline CDR1 and CDR2: DFQATT and SNEGSKA (reference sequence). The CDR3 is made up of 15 amino acids. CDR3 amino acids: CSARGQGALNQPQHF. The CDR3, as DNA: TGCAGTGCTAGGGGGCAGGGCGCTTTAAATCAGCCCCAGCATTTT.

This clonotype was recorded many times. The genes are TRBV2 and TRBJ1-5; D is ambiguous. Germline V CDR1 and CDR2: SNHLY, FYNNEI. The CDR3 has 15 residues. The V end lost 6 bases, the J end lost 4 bases, and 16 bases lay between the germline ends. CDR3 protein: CASRLGTGKNQPQHF. The CDR3 nucleotides are TGTGCCAGCAGGCTTGGTACGGGAAAAAATCAGCCCCAGCATTTT.

This clonotype was counted many times. J is TRBJ1-5 and V is TRBV2; 7 bases match TRBD1. CDR1 SNHLY and CDR2 FYNNEI come from the germline V gene. The V and J ends lost 8 bases and 2 bases, in that order; junction bases with no gene match: 9. The CDR3 totals 15 residues. The CDR3 DNA reads TGTGCCAGCCGGGAACAGGGGAAGGGCAATCAGCCCCAGCATTTT. This codes for CASREQGKGNQPQHF.

The chain joins TRBV20-1 to TRBJ2-7, with TRBD2 identical over 10 bases. The CDR3 runs to 16 residues. The junction had 8 bases not matched to a gene; V was cut back by 0 bases and J by 3 bases. Germline CDR1 is DFQATT and CDR2 is SNEGSKA (reference sequence). The CDR3 DNA reads as TGCAGTGCTAGAGAGGGAAGCGGGAGGGCCAGCTACGAGCAGTACTTC. Translation gives CSAREGSGRASYEQYF.

Many counts were recorded for this clonotype. The chain couples TRBV28 to TRBJ2-7; D call uncertain. The ends were cut back, 2 bases at V and 2 bases at J, with 10 bases in the middle. The CDR3 consists of 14 residues. Germline V gives CDR1 MDHEN, CDR2 SYDVKM. CDR3 amino acids: CASSLIGLPYEQYF. CDR3 nucleotides: TGTGCCAGCAGTTTAATAGGTCTCCCCTACGAGCAGTACTTC. Full variable domain (remainder filled in from reference TRBV28 and TRBJ2-7): DVKVTQSSRYLVKRTGEKVFLECVQDMDHENMFWYRQDPGLGLRLIYFSYDVKMKEKGDIPEGYSVSREKKERFSLILESASTNQTSMYLCASSLIGLPYEQYFGPGTRLTVT.

This clonotype was picked up a small number of times. This sequence joins TRBV5-1 and TRBJ2-5; the D is unclear. CDR1 and CDR2 from the germline V gene are SGHRS and YFSETQ. The CDR3 contains 13 residues. Trimming removed 1 base at V and 7 bases at J, with 11 bases between. CDR3 bases: TGCGCCAGCAGCTTGTTGGGGATCGGGACCCAGTACTTC. Amino acid sequence: CASSLLGIGTQYF.

This clonotype was counted ten times or more. This sequence joins TRBV5-1 and TRBJ1-1; D unresolved. The V end was cut by 2 bases, the J end by 1 base, with 27 bases between. The CDR3 totals 20 residues. Germline V lookup: CDR1 SGHRS, CDR2 YFSETQ. The CDR3 DNA sequence: TGCGCCAGCAGCTTCAGGTCCGCGAGTGAAAGTACGAGAAAGAACACTGAAGCTTTCTTT. This sequence encodes CASSFRSASESTRKNTEAFF. The full variable domain, its missing parts supplied by reference TRBV5-1 and TRBJ1-1, is KAGVTQTPRYLIKTRGQQVTLSCSPISGHRSVSWYQQTPGQGLQFLFEYFSETQRNKGNFPGRFSGRQFSNSRSEMNVSTLELGDSALYLCASSFRSASESTRKNTEAFFGQGTRLTVV.

This clonotype was counted only a few times. The V call is TRBV25-1, the J call TRBJ1-5, with no clear D. The germline V gene has CDR1 MGHDK and CDR2 SYGVNS. The V end lost 2 bases, the J end lost 5 bases, and 13 bases lay between the germline ends. There are 15 residues in the CDR3. Here the CDR3 DNA reads TGTGCCAGCAGTGAAGATACCAGTACAGATCAGCCCCAGCATTTT. Translating it yields CASSEDTSTDQPQHF.

The table lists this clonotype with many counts. V is TRBV24-1 and J is TRBJ2-3; weak D call: TRBD2 (6 bases). CDR1 and CDR2 (germline): KGHDR, SFDVKD. CDR3 size: 16 residues. V was trimmed by 4 bases and J by 2 bases, leaving 15 bases between them. This CDR3 is CATSDPAGTTTDTQYF. Written as DNA, the CDR3 is TGTGCCACCAGTGACCCTGCGGGGACCACCACAGATACGCAGTATTTT.

This clonotype was seen repeatedly, ten times or more. CDR3 residues: CSASDRGYQPQHF. The CDR3 region has the DNA TGCAGTGCTAGTGACAGGGGGTACCAGCCCCAGCATTTT. The chain employs TRBV20-1 and TRBJ1-5; 9 nucleotides align to TRBD1. This CDR3 has 13 amino acids. The junction had 4 bases not matched to a gene; V was cut back by 3 bases and J by 7 bases. Germline lookup yields CDR1 DFQATT and CDR2 SNEGSKA (reference sequence).

Ten or more counts support this clonotype. The CDR3: CASSLDTGGYNEQFF. CDR3 DNA: TGTGCCAGCAGCTTAGATACGGGGGGGTACAATGAGCAGTTCTTC. V is TRBV7-2 and J is TRBJ2-1; 8 nucleotides line up with TRBD2. Losses at the gene ends were 1 base for V and 4 bases for J; bases not matched to a gene: 3. This CDR3 region has 15 residues. Germline V gene sequence: CDR1 SGHTA, CDR2 FQGNSA.

This clonotype was seen ten or more times. The rearrangement uses TRBV20-1 and TRBJ2-1; perhaps TRBD2 as D (6 bases). The germline CDR1 and CDR2 sequences are DFQATT and SNEGSKA (reference sequence). The V gene lost 2 bases and the J gene lost 0 bases, with 11 bases spanning the gap. The CDR3 totals 15 residues. Here the CDR3 DNA reads TGCAGTGCTAGACCGCCTAGCGTCTCCTACAATGAGCAGTTCTTC. Amino acid sequence: CSARPPSVSYNEQFF.

Ten or more counts support this clonotype. The J gene is TRBJ1-2, the V gene TRBV30; no firm D call. From germline, CDR1 is GTSNPN and CDR2 SVGIG (reference sequence). This CDR3 comprises 11 residues. V lost 5 bases and J lost 4, with 8 bases in between. The CDR3 reads CAWGRPYGYTF. The CDR3 nucleotides read TGTGCCTGGGGTAGACCCTATGGCTACACCTTC.

Ten or more counts support this clonotype. The V gene is TRBV2, the J gene TRBJ2-7; 9 bases match TRBD2. This CDR3 has 14 amino acids. J gave up 3 bases and V 4 bases, and 4 bases lay outside the gene matches. The germline CDR1 and CDR2 sequences are SNHLY and FYNNEI. This CDR3 is CASSAIAGDYEQYF. CDR3 bases: TGTGCCAGCAGTGCTATAGCGGGGGACTACGAGCAGTACTTC. Full variable domain (outside the CDR3, taken from reference TRBV2 and TRBJ2-7): EPEVTQTPSHQVTQMGQEVILRCVPISNHLYFYWYRQILGQKVEFLVSFYNNEISEKSEIFDDQFSVERPDGSNFTLKIRSTKLEDSAMYFCASSAIAGDYEQYFGPGTRLTVT.

The chain is built from TRBV28 and TRBJ2-7; 13 bases map to TRBD2. V was clipped by 4 bases and J by 6 bases; unmatched bases: 3. Germline V CDR1 and CDR2: MDHEN, SYDVKM. The CDR3 extends over 14 amino acids. The CDR3 bases are TGTGCCAGCAGTTCCCGACTAGCGGGAGGCGAGCAGTACTTC. It translates to CASSSRLAGGEQYF.

This clonotype has a single count. This could be a read error, since a much larger clone is one nucleotide away. The rearrangement joins TRBV29-1 to TRBJ1-5; D may be TRBD1 (5 bases). Germline lookup yields CDR1 SQVTM and CDR2 ANQGSEA. The CDR3 is 13 amino acids. CDR3 amino acids: CGVETDSNQPQHF. The CDR3 DNA reads as TGCGGCGTGGAGACAGATAGCAATCAGCCCCAGCATTTT.